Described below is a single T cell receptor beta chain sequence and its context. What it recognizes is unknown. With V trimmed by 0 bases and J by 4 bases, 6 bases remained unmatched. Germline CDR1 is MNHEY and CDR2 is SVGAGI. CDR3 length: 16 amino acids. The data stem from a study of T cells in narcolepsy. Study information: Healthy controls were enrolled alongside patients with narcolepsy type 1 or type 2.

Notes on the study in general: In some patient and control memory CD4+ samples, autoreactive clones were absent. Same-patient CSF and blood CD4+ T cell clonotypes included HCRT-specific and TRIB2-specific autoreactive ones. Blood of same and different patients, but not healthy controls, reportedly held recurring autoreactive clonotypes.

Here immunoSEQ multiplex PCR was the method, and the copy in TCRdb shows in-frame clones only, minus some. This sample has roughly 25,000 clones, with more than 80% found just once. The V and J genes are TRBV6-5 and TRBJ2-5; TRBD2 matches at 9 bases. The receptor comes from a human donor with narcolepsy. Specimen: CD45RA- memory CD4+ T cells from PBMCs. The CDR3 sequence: CASSYSSLAGIETQYF. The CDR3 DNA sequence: TGTGCCAGCAGTTACTCGAGCCTAGCGGGAATAGAGACCCAGTACTTC.